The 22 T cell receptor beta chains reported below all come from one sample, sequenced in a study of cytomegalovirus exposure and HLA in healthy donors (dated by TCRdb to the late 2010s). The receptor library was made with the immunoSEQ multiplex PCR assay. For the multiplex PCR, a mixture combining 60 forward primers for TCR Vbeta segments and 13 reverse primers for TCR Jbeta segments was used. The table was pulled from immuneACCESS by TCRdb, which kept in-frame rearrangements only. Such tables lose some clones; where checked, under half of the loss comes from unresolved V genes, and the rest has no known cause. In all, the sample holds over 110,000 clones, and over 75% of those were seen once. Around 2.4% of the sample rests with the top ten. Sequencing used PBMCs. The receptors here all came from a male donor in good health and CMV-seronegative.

CDR3 nucleotides: TGCGCCAGCAGCCAAGCTCCGGGGTGGGATCAAGAGACCCAGTACTTC. It codes for CASSQAPGWDQETQYF. The chain uses TRBV4-1 and TRBJ2-5; a weak D match, TRBD2 (5 bases). The germline V gene has CDR1 MGHRA and CDR2 YSYEKL. Trimming left V 1 base short and J 2 bases short, with 14 bases between. CDR3 length: 16 residues.

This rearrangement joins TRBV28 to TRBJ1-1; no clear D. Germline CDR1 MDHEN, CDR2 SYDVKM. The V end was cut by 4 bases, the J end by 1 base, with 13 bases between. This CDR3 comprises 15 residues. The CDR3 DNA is TGTGCCAGCAGTTCCCAACAGAGTACGAACACTGAAGCTTTCTTT. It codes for CASSSQQSTNTEAFF.

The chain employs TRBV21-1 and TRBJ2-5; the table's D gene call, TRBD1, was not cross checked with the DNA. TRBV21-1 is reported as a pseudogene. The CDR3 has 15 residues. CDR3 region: CASSTDTTFQETQYF. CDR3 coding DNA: TGTGCCAGCAGCACGGACACTACTTTCCAAGAGACCCAGTACTTC.

The CDR3 here is CASSLLAGIGNEQFF. The CDR3 DNA follows: TGTGCCAGCAGCTTACTAGCGGGAATAGGCAATGAGCAGTTCTTC. The chain has TRBV7-3 and TRBJ2-1; 9 nucleotides align to TRBD2. With 2 bases clipped from V and 6 bases from J, the junction kept 5 bases outside the gene matches. CDR3 size: 15 residues. Germline V gene data show CDR1 as SGHTA and CDR2 as FQGTGA. The full variable domain, its missing parts supplied by reference TRBV7-3 and TRBJ2-1, is GAGVSQTPSNKVTEKGKYVELRCDPISGHTALYWYRQSLGQGPEFLIYFQGTGAADDSGLPNDRFFAVRPEGSVSTLKIQRTERGDSAVYLCASSLLAGIGNEQFFGPGTRLTVL.

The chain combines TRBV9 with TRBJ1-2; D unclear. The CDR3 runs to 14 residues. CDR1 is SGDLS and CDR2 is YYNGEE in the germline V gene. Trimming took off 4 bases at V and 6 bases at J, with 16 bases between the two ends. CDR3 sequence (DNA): TGTGCCAGCAGCCTCCGAGGAGGGAGAGATGGCTACACCTTC. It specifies CASSLRGGRDGYTF.

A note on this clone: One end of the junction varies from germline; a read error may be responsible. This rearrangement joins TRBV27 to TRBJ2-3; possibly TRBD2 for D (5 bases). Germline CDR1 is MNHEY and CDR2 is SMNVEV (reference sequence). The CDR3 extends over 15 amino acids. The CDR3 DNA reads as TGTGCTAGCAGTTGGGCCGGGATGAGGACAGATACGCAGTATTTT. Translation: CASSWAGMRTDTQYF.

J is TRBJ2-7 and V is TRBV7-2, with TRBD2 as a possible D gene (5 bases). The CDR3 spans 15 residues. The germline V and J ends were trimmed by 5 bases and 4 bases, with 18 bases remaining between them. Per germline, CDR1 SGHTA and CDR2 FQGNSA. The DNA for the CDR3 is TGTGCCAGCAGCCGCGCTATGGGAAGAGGGTACGAGCAGTACTTC. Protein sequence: CASSRAMGRGYEQYF. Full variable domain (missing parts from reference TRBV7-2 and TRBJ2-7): GAGVSQSPSNKVTEKGKDVELRCDPISGHTALYWYRQSLGQGLEFLIYFQGNSAPDKSGLPSDRFSAERTGGSVSTLTIQRTQQEDSAVYLCASSRAMGRGYEQYFGPGTRLTVT.

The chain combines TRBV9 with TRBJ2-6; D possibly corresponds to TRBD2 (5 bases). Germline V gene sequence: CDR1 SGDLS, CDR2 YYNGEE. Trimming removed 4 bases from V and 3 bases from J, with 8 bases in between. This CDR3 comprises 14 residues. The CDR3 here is CASSPRGGANVLTF. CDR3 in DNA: TGTGCCAGCAGCCCCCGGGGTGGGGCCAACGTCCTGACTTTC. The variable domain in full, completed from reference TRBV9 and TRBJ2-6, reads DSGVTQTPKHLITATGQRVTLRCSPRSGDLSVYWYQQSLDQGLQFLIQYYNGEERAKGNILERFSAQQFPDLHSELNLSSLELGDSALYFCASSPRGGANVLTFGAGSRLTVL.

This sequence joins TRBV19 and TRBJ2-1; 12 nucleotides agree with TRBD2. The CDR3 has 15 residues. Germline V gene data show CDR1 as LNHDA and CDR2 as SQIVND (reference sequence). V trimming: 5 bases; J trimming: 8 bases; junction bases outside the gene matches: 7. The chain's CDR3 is CASSRRLAGVYEQFF. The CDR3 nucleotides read TGTGCCAGTAGTCGGAGACTAGCGGGAGTATATGAGCAGTTCTTC.

The CDR3: CASSLYSGRAGTGELFF. The CDR3 region has the DNA TGTGCCAGCAGCTTATATAGCGGGAGGGCCGGCACCGGGGAGCTGTTTTTT. This chain connects TRBV7-9 to TRBJ2-2; 11 bases fit TRBD2. From germline, CDR1 is SEHNR and CDR2 FQNEAQ (reference sequence). The J segment lost 4 bases and the V segment lost 2 bases, leaving 6 bases of the junction unmatched. This CDR3 has 17 amino acids. Using reference TRBV7-9 and TRBJ2-2 for the parts outside the CDR3, the full variable domain is DTGVSQNPRHKITKRGQNVTFRCDPISEHNRLYWYRQTLGQGPEFLTYFQNEAQLEKSRLLSDRFSAERPKGSFSTLEIQRTEQGDSAMYLCASSLYSGRAGTGELFFGEGSRLTVL.

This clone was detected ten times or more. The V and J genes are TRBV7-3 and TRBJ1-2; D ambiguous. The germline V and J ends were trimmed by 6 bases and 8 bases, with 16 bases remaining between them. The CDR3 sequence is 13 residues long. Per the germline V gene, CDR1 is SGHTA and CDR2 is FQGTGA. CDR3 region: CASSSTRSGGYTF. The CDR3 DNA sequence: TGTGCCAGCAGTTCCACTCGGTCAGGAGGCTACACCTTC.

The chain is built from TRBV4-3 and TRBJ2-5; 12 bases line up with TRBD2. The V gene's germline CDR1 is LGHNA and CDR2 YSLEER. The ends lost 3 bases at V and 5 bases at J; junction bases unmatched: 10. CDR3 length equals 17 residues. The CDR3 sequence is CASSQALAGTSGETQYF. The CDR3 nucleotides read TGCGCCAGCAGCCAGGCATTGGCCGGGACTAGCGGGGAGACCCAGTACTTC.

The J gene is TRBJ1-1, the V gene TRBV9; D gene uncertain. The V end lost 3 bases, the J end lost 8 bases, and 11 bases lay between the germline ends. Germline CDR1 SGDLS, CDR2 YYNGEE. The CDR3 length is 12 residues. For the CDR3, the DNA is TGTGCCAGCAGCGGTTACAGAGACGAAGCTTTCTTT. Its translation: CASSGYRDEAFF.

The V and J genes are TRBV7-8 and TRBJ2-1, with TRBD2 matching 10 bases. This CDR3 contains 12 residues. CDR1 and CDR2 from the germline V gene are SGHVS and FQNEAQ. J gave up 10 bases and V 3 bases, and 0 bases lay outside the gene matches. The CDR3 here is CASSFSGREQFF. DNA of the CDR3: TGTGCCAGCAGCTTTAGCGGGAGGGAGCAGTTCTTC.

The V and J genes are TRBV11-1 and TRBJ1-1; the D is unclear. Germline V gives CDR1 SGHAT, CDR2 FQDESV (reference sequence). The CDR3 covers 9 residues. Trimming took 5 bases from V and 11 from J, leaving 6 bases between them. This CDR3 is CASSPYAFF. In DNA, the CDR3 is TGTGCCAGCAGCCCCTATGCTTTCTTT.

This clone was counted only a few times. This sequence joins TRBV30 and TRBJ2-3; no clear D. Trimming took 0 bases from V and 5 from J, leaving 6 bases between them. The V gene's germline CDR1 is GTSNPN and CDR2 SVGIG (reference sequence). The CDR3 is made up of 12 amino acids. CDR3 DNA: TGTGCCTGGAGTGTAGGCGGAGATACGCAGTATTTT. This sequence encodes CAWSVGGDTQYF.

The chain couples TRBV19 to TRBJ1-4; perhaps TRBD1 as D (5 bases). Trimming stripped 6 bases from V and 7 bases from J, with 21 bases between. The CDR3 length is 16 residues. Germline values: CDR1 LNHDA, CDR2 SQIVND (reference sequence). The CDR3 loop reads CASSHGSFFGGEKLFF. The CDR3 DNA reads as TGTGCCAGTAGCCATGGGTCATTTTTCGGGGGTGAAAAACTGTTTTTT.

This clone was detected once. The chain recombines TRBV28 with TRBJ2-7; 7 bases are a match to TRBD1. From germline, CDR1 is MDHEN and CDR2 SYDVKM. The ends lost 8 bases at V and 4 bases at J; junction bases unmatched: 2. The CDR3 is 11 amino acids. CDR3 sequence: CASGGQYEQYF. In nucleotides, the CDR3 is TGTGCCAGCGGGGGACAGTACGAGCAGTACTTC.

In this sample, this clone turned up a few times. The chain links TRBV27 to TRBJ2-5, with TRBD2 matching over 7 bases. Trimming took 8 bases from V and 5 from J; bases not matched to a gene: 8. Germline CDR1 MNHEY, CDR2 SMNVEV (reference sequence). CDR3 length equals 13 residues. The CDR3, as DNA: TGTGCCAGCGCGGGCGGGGGTATGGAGACCCAGTACTTC. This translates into CASAGGGMETQYF.

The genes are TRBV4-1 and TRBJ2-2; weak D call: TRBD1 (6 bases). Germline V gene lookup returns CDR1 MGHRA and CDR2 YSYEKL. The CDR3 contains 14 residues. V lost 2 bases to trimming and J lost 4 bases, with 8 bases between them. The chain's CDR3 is CASSQQGRTGELFF. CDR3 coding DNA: TGCGCCAGCAGCCAACAGGGGCGCACCGGGGAGCTGTTTTTT.

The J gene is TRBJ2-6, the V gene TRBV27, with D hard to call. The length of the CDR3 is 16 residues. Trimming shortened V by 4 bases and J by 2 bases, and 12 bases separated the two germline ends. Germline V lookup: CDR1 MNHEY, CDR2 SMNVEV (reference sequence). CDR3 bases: TGTGCCAGCAGTTCCGAGATCCCGCCTGGGGCCAACGTCCTGACTTTC. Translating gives CASSSEIPPGANVLTF. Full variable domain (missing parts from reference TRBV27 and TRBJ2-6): EAQVTQNPRYLITVTGKKLTVTCSQNMNHEYMSWYRQDPGLGLRQIYYSMNVEVTDKGDVPEGYKVSRKEKRNFPLILESPSPNQTSLYFCASSSEIPPGANVLTFGAGSRLTVL.

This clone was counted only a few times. The CDR3 bases are TGTGCCAGCAGTCTGGACAGGGGAGGTACCTACGAGCAGTACTTC. It translates to CASSLDRGGTYEQYF. This rearrangement joins TRBV6-5 to TRBJ2-7; the match to TRBD1 covers 9 bases. Germline lookup yields CDR1 MNHEY and CDR2 SVGAGI. This CDR3 has 15 amino acids. J lost 2 bases, V lost 5 bases, and 7 bases had no gene match.